These T cell receptor beta chains were read from a single sample in a study of CD8+CD57+ T cells in acquired aplastic anemia. TCRdb processed the reads anew with MiXCR; each CDR3 protein has one entry. The repertoire holds about 220,000 distinct CDR3 sequences, with about 44% as singletons. Material for sequencing was sorted CD4+, CD8+, or CD8+CD57+ T cells (not recorded which) from PBMCs. Receptors originate from a human donor with aplastic anemia. Both conserved end residues are part of each CDR3. D genes are given only for firm matches. The size field is filled for only some rows; it gives once, few, many or a size class.

CDR3 DNA: TGTGCCAGCAGCGAGACCGGGACTAGCGGGACTAATGAGCAGTTCTTC
CDR3 protein: CASSETGTSGTNEQFF
J gene: TRBJ2-1
V gene: TRBV6-4
D gene: TRBD2
clone size: NA

CDR3 DNA: TGTGCCAGCAGCTTAGAGGTCAGGGGAACTAATGAAAAACTGTTTTTT
CDR3 protein: CASSLEVRGTNEKLFF
J gene: TRBJ1-4
V gene: TRBV7-8
D gene: NA
clone size: many

CDR3 DNA: TGCAGCGTTGGCGATTCAGCCTACGAGCAGTACTTC
CDR3 protein: CSVGDSAYEQYF
J gene: TRBJ2-7
V gene: TRBV29-1
D gene: NA
clone size: NA

CDR3 DNA: TGTGCCAGCAGCTTAGGTGAGGGTGAAGCTTTCTTT
CDR3 protein: CASSLGEGEAFF
J gene: TRBJ1-1
V gene: TRBV7-9
D gene: NA
clone size: NA

CDR3 DNA: TGTGCCACCAGTCGGACAGGGGACTCCTACGAGCAGTACTTC
CDR3 protein: CATSRTGDSYEQYF
J gene: TRBJ2-7
V gene: TRBV24-1
D gene: TRBD1
clone size: once

CDR3 DNA: TGTGCCAGCAGCTTACCCGAACAGGGGCCCCCCTACGAGCAGTACTTC
CDR3 protein: CASSLPEQGPPYEQYF
J gene: TRBJ2-7
V gene: TRBV7-9
D gene: TRBD1
clone size: many

CDR3 DNA: TGTGCCAGCAGCTATAACAGGGGGCCATCCTACGAGCAGTACTTC
CDR3 protein: CASSYNRGPSYEQYF
J gene: TRBJ2-7
V gene: TRBV4-2
D gene: TRBD1
clone size: many

CDR3 DNA: TGTGCCAGCAGTTACCCCCGAAATGAGCAGTTCTTC
CDR3 protein: CASSYPRNEQFF
J gene: TRBJ2-1
V gene: TRBV6-2/TRBV6-3
D gene: NA
clone size: NA

CDR3 DNA: TGTGCCAGCAGCGGATGGGACAGGGGATGGTATGGCTACACCTTC
CDR3 protein: CASSGWDRGWYGYTF
J gene: TRBJ1-2
V gene: TRBV9
D gene: TRBD1
clone size: many

CDR3 DNA: TGTGCTAGTGGCCGGGATCTCTTGTATGAGCAGTTCTTC
CDR3 protein: CASGRDLLYEQFF
J gene: TRBJ2-1
V gene: TRBV12-3/TRBV12-4
D gene: NA
clone size: NA

CDR3 DNA: TGTGCCAGCAGCTTAACTCGGACAGGGAACACTGAAGTTTTCTTT
CDR3 protein: CASSLTRTGNTEVFF
J gene: TRBJ1-1
V gene: TRBV7-3
D gene: TRBD1
clone size: NA

CDR3 DNA: TGCGCCAGCAGCTTTCAGGGACAGAACTACGAGCAGTACTTC
CDR3 protein: CASSFQGQNYEQYF
J gene: TRBJ2-7
V gene: TRBV5-1
D gene: TRBD1
clone size: many

CDR3 DNA: TGTGCCAGCAGTGAAACCGGGACAGGGACTAGCAATCAGCCCCAGCATTTT
CDR3 protein: CASSETGTGTSNQPQHF
J gene: TRBJ1-5
V gene: TRBV2
D gene: TRBD1
clone size: many